Presented here are 28 T cell receptor beta chains from one specimen sequenced in a study of T-cell reconstitution after alpha-beta-depleted transplantation in children (dated by TCRdb to the mid-2010s). To prepare the library, PCR was applied. The sequencer was an Illumina HiSeq 2500. To normalize quantification of the TCRbeta repertoire, the TCR libraries were built with molecular barcoding that relied on unique molecular identifiers. In-frame beta chains were kept once TCRdb had trimmed the public reads at Q25 with fastp and called clones with MiXCR. Each CDR3 protein gets just one entry, which takes the most common genes and DNA from the rows behind it. For this sample the table gives hundreds of thousands of distinct CDR3 sequences, of which roughly 14% were detected only once. In total, the top ten clones hold 0.75% to 0.85% of the sample. The treatment or condition tag for this specimen amounts to: allogeneic hematopoietic cell transplantation with graft depleted of TCRalphabeta T cells and CD19 B cells.

The specimen was PBMCs, collected before TCRalphabeta/CD19-depleted stem cell transplant. These receptor sequences come from a girl aged 2 to 9 with congenital amegakaryocytic thrombocytopenia, due to receive a stem cell transplant.

The table lists this clonotype with many counts. This CDR3 is CSAEAGVLYNEQFF. CDR3 sequence (DNA): TGCAGTGCTGAAGCGGGGGTCCTATACAATGAGCAGTTCTTC. V is TRBV20-1 and J is TRBJ2-1, with 8 bases lining up with TRBD2. The CDR3 spans 14 residues. The V gene end was trimmed by 5 bases and the J gene end by 4 bases; junction bases not matched to a gene: 7. Germline CDR1 DFQATT, CDR2 SNEGSKA (reference sequence).

This clonotype was recorded many times. The chain joins TRBV12-3 or TRBV12-4 to TRBJ1-2; D not resolved. The CDR3 runs 14 residues. V shed 2 bases and J shed 2 bases, with 9 bases lying between them. The CDR3 bases are TGTGCCAGCAGTTTAAGTACAGAAAACTATGGCTACACCTTC. Encoded protein: CASSLSTENYGYTF.

In regard to this clonotype: Being one base from a much bigger clone, this may be a read error. CDR3 amino acids: CASTAGTNGELFF. The DNA for the CDR3 is TGCGCCAGCACCGCCGGGACAAACGGGGAGCTGTTTTTT. The chain carries TRBV5-1 and TRBJ2-2, with D tentatively TRBD1 (6 bases). The CDR3 covers 13 residues. Germline V gene data show CDR1 as SGHRS and CDR2 as YFSETQ. V shed 6 bases and J shed 7 bases, with 13 bases lying between them.

The chain links TRBV12-3 or TRBV12-4 to TRBJ2-1, with TRBD2 identical over 8 bases. Losses at the gene ends were 5 bases for V and 8 bases for J; bases not matched to a gene: 8. The length of the CDR3 is 14 residues. CDR3 in amino acids: CASSQTGLADEQFF. In DNA form, the CDR3 reads TGTGCCAGCAGTCAGACCGGACTAGCTGATGAGCAGTTCTTC.

J is TRBJ1-1 and V is TRBV29-1, with D possibly being TRBD1 (5 bases). V lost 7 bases and J lost 6, with 12 bases in between. Germline CDR1 and CDR2: SQVTM and ANQGSEA. This CDR3 region has 11 residues. CDR3 protein: CSGNRGPEAFF. The DNA of the CDR3 is TGCAGCGGAAACCGGGGCCCTGAAGCTTTCTTT.

This chain joins TRBV5-1 and TRBJ2-5; possibly TRBD2 for D (5 bases). With 0 bases removed from V and 5 bases from J, the gap between germline ends came to 17 bases. Germline loops: CDR1 SGHRS, CDR2 YFSETQ. The CDR3 loop spans 16 amino acids. The CDR3 DNA sequence: TGCGCCAGCAGCTTGGTGGGCTCGGGGAGTCAGGAGACCCAGTACTTC. It codes for CASSLVGSGSQETQYF.

For this clonotype: A much larger clone differs from this one at a single base, so this may be a read error. V gene TRBV21-1 combines with J gene TRBJ2-1; the D call of TRBD2 is as the table states it, not checked on the DNA. TRBV21-1 is marked as a pseudogene. This CDR3 contains 15 residues. This chain's CDR3 is CASIPGDYPDHEQFF. The CDR3 nucleotides read TGTGCCAGCATCCCCGGCGACTACCCGGACCATGAGCAGTTCTTC.

In this sample, this clonotype turned up a few times. This sequence joins TRBV29-1 and TRBJ2-3, with 8 bases that match TRBD2. In germline, CDR1 is SQVTM, CDR2 ANQGSEA. V was pared by 7 bases and J by 2 bases, with 11 bases of the junction left unmatched. The CDR3 is made up of 15 amino acids. The CDR3 is CSASGLVMNTDTQYF. Here the CDR3 DNA reads TGCAGCGCCTCGGGACTAGTGATGAACACAGATACGCAGTATTTT.

This clonotype was counted ten times or more. The chain has TRBV20-1 and TRBJ2-7; D may be TRBD1 or TRBD2 (5 bases each). The germline V gene encodes CDR1 DFQATT and CDR2 SNEGSKA (reference sequence). There are 13 residues in the CDR3. V lost 6 bases, J lost 2 bases, and 14 bases lay in between. The CDR3: CSATGTATYEQYF. The CDR3 region has the DNA TGCAGTGCGACCGGGACGGCAACCTACGAGCAGTACTTC.

This clonotype occurred a few times. CDR3 DNA: TGTGCCAGCACTGAGACTGGGTACAATGAGCAGTTCTTC. This encodes CASTETGYNEQFF. This chain links TRBV6-1 with TRBJ2-1; D remains ambiguous. Between the trimmed V and J ends, which lost 7 bases and 4 bases, there was a span of 11 bases. Germline CDR1 is MNHNS and CDR2 is SASEGT. The CDR3 is 13 amino acids.

This clonotype has only a few counts. The rearrangement joins TRBV6-2 or TRBV6-3 to TRBJ2-1; 7 bases fit TRBD2. The V segment lost 5 bases and the J segment 7 bases; nucleotides outside the gene matches: 14. This CDR3 has 16 residues. The germline CDR1 and CDR2 sequences are MNHEY and SVGEGT. The CDR3 coding sequence is TGTGCCAGCAGTCACTACGGACTAGTACATAGAAATGAGCAGTTCTTC. It codes for CASSHYGLVHRNEQFF.

This clonotype turned up a few times. The rearrangement joins TRBV7-9 to TRBJ2-5, with D maybe TRBD2 (6 bases). Germline V gene lookup returns CDR1 SEHNR and CDR2 FQNEAQ (reference sequence). V was trimmed by 5 bases and J by 0 bases, leaving 19 bases between them. This CDR3 spans 17 amino acids. The CDR3 DNA reads as TGTGCCAGCAGCCCAAGGGAACTAGCACAGTACCAAGAGACCCAGTACTTC. Translation: CASSPRELAQYQETQYF.

The chain is built from TRBV27 and TRBJ2-2; D call uncertain. The germline V gene has CDR1 MNHEY and CDR2 SMNVEV (reference sequence). CDR3 length equals 19 residues. The ends were cut back, 5 bases at V and 1 base at J, with 23 bases in the middle. The chain's CDR3 is CASSALLPSRPLNTGELFF. The CDR3 region has the DNA TGTGCCAGCAGTGCGCTGCTCCCTTCTCGTCCGTTGAACACCGGGGAGCTGTTTTTT.

This clonotype was seen ten or more times. V is TRBV20-1 and J is TRBJ2-1, with 7 bases aligning to TRBD2. J gave up 2 bases and V 2 bases, and 3 bases lay outside the gene matches. The CDR3 extends over 14 amino acids. The germline CDR1 and CDR2 sequences are DFQATT and SNEGSKA (reference sequence). CDR3 bases: TGCAGTGCTAGACCTAGCGGCCCCTACAATGAGCAGTTCTTC. Translation: CSARPSGPYNEQFF.

At least ten counts were recorded for this clonotype. The V gene is TRBV20-1, the J gene TRBJ2-1; 13 bases agree with TRBD2. This CDR3 spans 17 amino acids. CDR1 is DFQATT and CDR2 is SNEGSKA in the germline V gene (reference sequence). The junction had 8 bases not matched to a gene; V was cut back by 0 bases and J by 6 bases. In DNA, the CDR3 is TGCAGTGCTAGAGATCCAATGACTAGCGGGAGGCCCAATGAGCAGTTCTTC. Translated: CSARDPMTSGRPNEQFF.

This clonotype has a count of ten or more. V and J are TRBV7-2 and TRBJ1-5; perhaps TRBD1 as D (5 bases). The CDR3 runs to 13 residues. Germline lookup yields CDR1 SGHTA and CDR2 FQGNSA. Trimming left V 3 bases short and J 4 bases short, with 7 bases between. The CDR3 coding sequence is TGTGCCAGCAGCTTGACAGAGAATCAGCCCCAGCATTTT. Translation gives CASSLTENQPQHF.

This clonotype was observed a handful of times. V gene TRBV27 combines with J gene TRBJ1-3; D is ambiguous. V dropped 3 bases and J dropped 0 bases, with 6 bases sitting between them. Germline loops: CDR1 MNHEY, CDR2 SMNVEV (reference sequence). The CDR3 has 14 amino acids. The CDR3 region has the DNA TGTGCCAGCAGTTTGTTGGGCTCTGGAAACACCATATATTTT. Its translation: CASSLLGSGNTIYF.

This clonotype has at least ten counts. The rearrangement uses TRBV28 and TRBJ2-3; D is uncertain. Germline V gene sequence: CDR1 MDHEN, CDR2 SYDVKM. There are 16 residues in the CDR3. Trimming stripped 5 bases from V and 0 bases from J, with 15 bases between. The CDR3 nucleotides are TGTGCCAGCAGTGCCGACGCAACACTTAGCACAGATACGCAGTATTTT. Translating it yields CASSADATLSTDTQYF.

This clonotype was seen at least ten times. V is TRBV20-1 and J is TRBJ2-3; D is uncertain. The CDR3 is 13 amino acids. Per germline, CDR1 DFQATT and CDR2 SNEGSKA (reference sequence). V was cut by 6 bases and J by 2 bases, with 12 bases left in between. The CDR3 spells CSADRPFTDTQYF. For the CDR3, the DNA is TGCAGTGCGGACCGTCCCTTCACAGATACGCAGTATTTT.

In its sample, this clonotype was seen many times. The rearrangement uses TRBV11-1 and TRBJ2-1, with 15 nucleotides matching TRBD2. This CDR3 contains 18 residues. In germline, CDR1 is SGHAT, CDR2 FQDESV (reference sequence). V shed 6 bases and J 1 base; nucleotides not matched to a gene: 7. CDR3 sequence (DNA): TGTGCCAGCAGACCGGGACTAGCGGGGGGTTCTTCCTACAATGAGCAGTTCTTC. Translated: CASRPGLAGGSSYNEQFF. The full variable domain, rest sourced from reference TRBV11-1 and TRBJ2-1, is EAEVAQSPRYKITEKSQAVAFWCDPISGHATLYWYRQILGQGPELLVQFQDESVVDDSQLPKDRFSAERLKGVDSTLKIQPAELGDSAMYLCASRPGLAGGSSYNEQFFGPGTRLTVL.

This clonotype was counted ten times or more. This chain's CDR3 is CSVGFLADSYNEQFF. Written as DNA, the CDR3 is TGCAGCGTTGGGTTCTTGGCGGATTCCTACAATGAGCAGTTCTTC. The chain couples TRBV29-1 to TRBJ2-1; D call uncertain. Germline loops: CDR1 SQVTM, CDR2 ANQGSEA. V was shortened by 4 bases and J by 1 base, with 14 bases between the two germline ends. This CDR3 is built from 15 residues.

This clonotype has ten or more counts. The chain links TRBV12-3 or TRBV12-4 to TRBJ2-3, with 8 bases matching TRBD2. J was trimmed by 3 bases and V by 6 bases; bases with no gene match: 8. This CDR3 region has 15 residues. The CDR3 nucleotides read TGTGCCAGCAGCGCAACGGGACTAGGTACAGATACGCAGTATTTT. Protein sequence: CASSATGLGTDTQYF.

This clonotype was counted at least ten times. The V call is TRBV20-1, the J call TRBJ2-3; 10 bases match TRBD2. Germline CDR1 reads DFQATT; CDR2 reads SNEGSKA (reference sequence). There are 14 residues in the CDR3. Trimming removed 4 bases from V and 0 bases from J; junction bases left unmatched: 1. CDR3 in amino acids: CSAMTSGSTDTQYF. The DNA of the CDR3 is TGCAGTGCTATGACTAGCGGGAGCACAGATACGCAGTATTTT.

This rearrangement joins TRBV7-2 to TRBJ2-3, with no clear D. The V end lost 0 bases, the J end lost 1 base, and 8 bases lay between the germline ends. The CDR3 loop spans 15 amino acids. Germline assignment: CDR1 SGHTA and CDR2 FQGNSA. Here the CDR3 reads CASSLAVWGTDTQYF. CDR3 nucleotides: TGTGCCAGCAGCTTAGCGGTGTGGGGCACAGATACGCAGTATTTT.

This clonotype was detected many times. This CDR3 is CASSLRGVNTEAFF. Written as DNA, the CDR3 is TGCGCCAGCAGCTTGCGGGGGGTGAACACTGAAGCTTTCTTT. This chain joins TRBV5-1 and TRBJ1-1, with D possibly TRBD1 on 5 matching bases. The CDR3 sequence is 14 residues long. Germline lookup yields CDR1 SGHRS and CDR2 YFSETQ. V lost 1 base to trimming and J lost 0 bases, with 7 bases between them.

The sample holds a few counts of this clonotype. This chain uses TRBV29-1 with TRBJ2-2; D possibly matches TRBD1 or TRBD2 (5 bases each). The CDR3 consists of 13 residues. Trimming took 4 bases from V and 5 from J, leaving 11 bases between them. Germline CDR1 is SQVTM and CDR2 is ANQGSEA. The CDR3 here is CSVGSGTTGELFF. Here the CDR3 DNA reads TGCAGCGTTGGATCCGGGACGACCGGGGAGCTGTTTTTT.

This clonotype came up a few times. CDR3 coding DNA: TGTGCCAGCAGCCCTCGGCACGAGCAGTACTTC. Residues: CASSPRHEQYF. The rearrangement uses TRBV7-8 and TRBJ2-7; D ambiguous. The ends were cut back, 5 bases at V and 5 bases at J, with 7 bases in the middle. Per the germline V gene, CDR1 is SGHVS and CDR2 is FQNEAQ. The CDR3 extends over 11 amino acids. The full variable domain, completed using reference TRBV7-8 and TRBJ2-7, is GAGVSQSPRYKVAKRGQDVALRCDPISGHVSLFWYQQALGQGPEFLTYFQNEAQLDKSGLPSDRFFAERPEGSVSTLKIQRTQQEDSAVYLCASSPRHEQYFGPGTRLTVT.

Regarding this clonotype: A read error may be the cause here, since a much bigger clone is one base away. This rearrangement joins TRBV28 to TRBJ2-7; perhaps TRBD1 as D (6 bases). In germline, CDR1 is MDHEN, CDR2 SYDVKM. This CDR3 region has 15 residues. The CDR3 DNA sequence: TGTGCCAGCAGTCACCCAGGGGCCTTCTCCTACGAGCAGCACTTC. Protein sequence: CASSHPGAFSYEQHF.